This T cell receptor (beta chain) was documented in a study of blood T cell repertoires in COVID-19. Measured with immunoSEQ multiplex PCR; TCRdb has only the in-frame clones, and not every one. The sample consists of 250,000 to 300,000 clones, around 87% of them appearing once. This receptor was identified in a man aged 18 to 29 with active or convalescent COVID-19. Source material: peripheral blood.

CDR3 loop: CASREAGEQFF. DNA for the CDR3: TGTGCCAGCAGGGAAGCGGGTGAGCAGTTCTTC. The V gene is TRBV11-2, the J gene TRBJ2-1; D might be TRBD2 (6 bases). The CDR3 contains 11 residues. The germline CDR1 and CDR2 sequences are SGHAT and FQNNGV. Deletions cut 6 bases from V and 9 bases from J, with 9 bases between.